Shown below are 4 T cell receptor beta chains from a single sample sequenced in a study of Siglec-9 on CD8 T cells in melanoma. Using immunoSEQ multiplex PCR, the repertoire was profiled, and TCRdb retains in-frame clones only, with some absent. Here the sample spans some 600 clones, 55% to 80% being singletons. The sequenced material came from Siglec-9+ CD8+ T cells sorted from blood. The receptor source for this set is a human donor in good health.

This sequence joins TRBV18 and TRBJ2-1; 10 bases are shared with TRBD2. Germline lookup yields CDR1 KGHSH and CDR2 LQKENI. Trimming took 4 bases from V and 8 from J; bases not matched to a gene: 11. The CDR3 totals 16 residues. CDR3 loop: CASSQPLAGINDEQFF. The DNA for the CDR3 is TGTGCCAGCTCACAACCACTAGCGGGGATAAATGATGAGCAGTTCTTC.

This clone occurred a few times. This sequence joins TRBV25-1 and TRBJ2-2; D gene unclear. V was cut by 6 bases and J by 7 bases, with 6 bases left in between. Per germline, CDR1 MGHDK and CDR2 SYGVNS. The CDR3 covers 11 residues. The CDR3 DNA reads as TGTGCCAGCAGAACGGTCGGGGAGCTGTTTTTT. Protein product: CASRTVGELFF.

This chain uses TRBV5-1 with TRBJ2-7, with 10 positions matching TRBD1. V was clipped by 0 bases and J by 6 bases; unmatched bases: 6. CDR1 is SGHRS, CDR2 YFSETQ, per germline. The CDR3 covers 15 residues. The DNA of the CDR3 is TGCGCCAGCAGCTTGGGGACAGGGGGAAGCTCCGAGCAGTACGTC. Translation: CASSLGTGGSSEQYV.

The chain has TRBV5-6 and TRBJ2-7; 10 bases fit TRBD1. Germline V gene data show CDR1 as SGHDT and CDR2 as YYEEEE. This CDR3 spans 14 amino acids. After removal of 5 bases from V and 4 bases from J, the junction contained 6 bases not matched to a gene. Here the CDR3 DNA reads TGTGCCAGCAGATCCGGGACAGGGGTATACGAGCAGTACTTC. It encodes CASRSGTGVYEQYF.